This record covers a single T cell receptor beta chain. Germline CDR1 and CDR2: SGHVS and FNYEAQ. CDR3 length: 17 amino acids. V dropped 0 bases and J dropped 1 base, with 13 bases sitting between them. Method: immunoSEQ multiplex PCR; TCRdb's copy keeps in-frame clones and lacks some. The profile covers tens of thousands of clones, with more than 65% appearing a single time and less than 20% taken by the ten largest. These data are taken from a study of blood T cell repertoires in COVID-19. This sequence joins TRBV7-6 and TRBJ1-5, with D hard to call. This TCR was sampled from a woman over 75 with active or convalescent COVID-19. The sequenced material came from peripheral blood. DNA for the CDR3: TGTGCCAGCAGCTTAGCTGCATGGGCAGAAAGCAATCAGCCCCAGCATTTT. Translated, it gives CASSLAAWAESNQPQHF.